This T cell receptor (beta chain) emerged from a study of cytomegalovirus exposure and HLA in healthy donors (dated by TCRdb to 2015 to 2018). In the study overall: An earlier analysis of roughly 610 of the donors reported roughly 300 Gb of sequence data and around 100 million unique TCR beta sequences obtained from around 180 million T cells. Besides the first cohort of around 670 subjects, a separate validation cohort made up of about 120 different subjects was used. In the later analysis, no new phenotypic data were used to find candidate immune exposures; instead, reliance was placed on TCR beta sequences and their occurrence across donors. Among the roughly 410 genotyped donors, more than 70% belonged to the genetic ancestry cluster associated with self-reported Caucasian donors. Class I and class II HLA loci were covered by the typing at four-digit resolution. About five DR-DQ haplotypes were handled as single units for association and clustering, since linkage in the cohort was strong. In an earlier analysis of 500 to 650 of the donors, high-throughput TCR beta sequencing was used to judge whether each TCR beta V gene segment behaved as functional or pseudogenic. Genome-wide SNP genotypes for about three fifths of the roughly 700 donors were used in a later genetic analysis, which treated that subset as a discovery cohort. Every repertoire in the discovery cohort had been generated on one and the same sequencing platform. Among several hundred genotyped donors of the cohort, an average of around 240,000 unique TCR beta nucleotide sequences was sequenced per donor, of which about 19% were non-productive. To predict cytomegalovirus infection status, the study brought together high-throughput TCR immunosequencing, statistical association of individual TCRs with disease status, and machine learning. The T cell repertoires of around 670 subjects were profiled by immunosequencing and related to cytomegalovirus serostatus. Typing coverage differed by locus: A, B, C, DRB1 and DQB1 were typed in roughly 620-640 donors, DQA1 in about 510, DPA1 in 600 to 610, and DPB1 in just under 480. Around 320 gigabases of sequencing data and approximately 84 million unique TCR sequences were included in an early release covering around 600 HLA-typed donors. The aim of the study was to test whether cataloging public T cell receptors could identify signatures of past pathogen exposure. A later analysis re-analyzed previously published TCR beta repertoires from several hundred donors and added high-resolution HLA genotyping to study TCR occurrence patterns. Donor age, sex, ethnicity and CMV serostatus were collected together with the repertoire data.

From its cysteine to its phenylalanine, the CDR3 spans 18 amino acids. Of the read, only the CDR3 DNA is kept; its 54 bases are in frame from base 1. Relative to germline, V is missing 1 base and J is missing 3 bases, with 11 bases of the junction outside any gene match. The germline V gene supplies CDR1 MNHNS and CDR2 SASEGT. This clone was picked up a small number of times. No antigen is known for it. Nothing much larger sits one base from this clone, and base qualities are not available. In total, 600 or so healthy bone marrow donors made up the cohort. At the time of sampling, all cohort members were nominally healthy, though unrecorded immune exposures were likely present. The donor tested CMV seropositive and was one of the 289 seropositive cohort members. A peripheral blood sample was collected from each donor, and TCR beta sequencing was performed on peripheral blood mononuclear cells. The Qiagen DNeasy Blood Extraction Kit was used to extract genomic DNA from the blood cell samples.

The paper as a whole reports these results and caveats: Roughly uniform sequencing depth across donors was assumed in presence/absence analyses, although this assumption may not hold. Only TCR beta chains were sequenced in this cohort, and the absence of alpha or paired-chain data limited detectable features. When HLA alleles, especially DR and DQ, strongly co-occurred, TCR associations were difficult to assign to individual alleles. Because the 87-base-pair reads could not distinguish some IMGT-functional V segments, including TRBV6-2 and TRBV6-3, those segments were excluded. The classifier was reported to diagnose cytomegalovirus status with high specificity and sensitivity in both the original and validation cohorts. A further reported finding was that TCR beta sequences accurately predicted the HLA-A and HLA-B alleles for most subjects in the first cohort. While some public TCRs were present in many individuals, most TCR sequences turned up only very rarely across donors. In the study, about 150 TCR beta chains were listed as associated with cytomegalovirus. Compared with equally common non-associated chains, HLA-associated TCR beta chains in a later analysis were more clonally expanded and had lower generation probabilities. At a false discovery rate of 0.05, a later analysis linked some 17,000 TCR beta sequences to specific HLA alleles. Most CMV-associated TCR beta chains appeared to be HLA-restricted in a later analysis, and the HLA associations seemed to be driven largely by CMV exposure. Because some donors lacked HLA typing at each locus, the association tests relied only on the typed subset. Correlated functional status among segregating V segments might be attributable to linkage disequilibrium, but an unknown experimental factor could not be ruled out. Several of the top co-occurrence clusters appeared to be linked to parvovirus B19, influenza, CMV and Epstein-Barr virus, according to a later analysis. In vitro tests confirmed that a few of the cytomegalovirus-associated TCR beta chains recognize cytomegalovirus antigens. Because counts were too low, about 18 rarely observed V segments, including chromosome 9 orphons, were excluded from the earlier analysis of around 590 of the donors. A cluster of highly shared sequence variants was judged likely to represent a technical artifact of the sequencing pipeline. Broadly in line with IMGT annotations, most TCR beta V segments showed up in productive rearrangements about 87% or about 30% of the time in an earlier analysis of some 590 of the donors. In a later analysis, TCR association rates were found to vary across HLA loci, with the most associated TCRs seen for DRB1 alleles and the fewest for HLA-C alleles. According to the authors, the approach could potentially be generalized to other disease states and immunological phenotypes. V-gene and J-gene trimming of TCR beta chains was associated with a missense DCLRE1C variant in a later genetic analysis, and the association was replicated in an independent cohort. The only immune exposure information available for the cohort was CMV serostatus. A later genetic analysis reported fewer N-insertions in productive TCRs among donors in an Asian-associated ancestry cluster than the approximately 670-donor mean.

Receptor amplification or capture employed the immunoSEQ multiplex PCR assay. A mixture of 60 forward primers for TCR Vbeta segments and 13 reverse primers for TCR Jbeta segments was used in the multiplex PCR. A multiplex PCR assay on genomic DNA amplified the CDR3 region of rearranged TCR beta genes. The amplified TCR beta libraries were sequenced on the Illumina HiSeq System as 87-base-pair reads. The study's own analysis went as follows. Across the 600 to 700 repertoires, a later analysis counted 80 million or so unique TCR beta chains, some 11 million of which were shared by at least two donors. A nearest-neighbor algorithm error-corrected the raw reads and collapsed the reads into unique sequences, merging closely related sequences to remove PCR and sequencing errors. CDR3 sequences were aligned to IMGT reference sequences to assign V, D and J gene segments. Each retained sequence needed at least a six-nucleotide match to both a V gene segment and a J gene segment. A rearrangement was called productive if the CDR3 had no stop codons and remained in frame with V and J, and every other rearrangement was called non-productive. Following IMGT convention, CDR3 was defined as the stretch from the second conserved V-encoded cysteine up to the conserved J-encoded phenylalanine. In an earlier analysis of 500 to 650 of the donors, sequences lacking an unambiguous match to a single V gene segment were excluded. An earlier analysis of under 750 of the donors called V segments functional above 56.7% productive rearrangements and segregating when the between-donor standard deviation exceeded 5%. A statistical classification framework was developed to diagnose cytomegalovirus status using the catalog of TCR beta chain sequences. In a later analysis, TCR nucleotide sequences were compared against IMGT/GENE-DB human TR gene sequences so that V and J genes could be assigned. In a later analysis, CDR3 sequences and most-parsimonious VDJ recombination scenarios were assigned using the TCRdist pipeline. A later analysis defined each TCR beta chain by its CDR3 amino acid sequence plus V-gene family, and excluded reads lacking a unique V-gene family. In a later analysis, 500 to 650 highly shared, low-generation-probability nucleotide sequences were removed to address suspected cross-contamination and a sequencing artifact. A later analysis calculated a clonal expansion index for each public chain from normalized within-repertoire ranks of inferred template counts. Generation probabilities in a later analysis came from a VDJ recombination model fitted to out-of-frame rearrangements, and those results were checked against IGoR. In a later analysis, hypergeometric tests were used to score TCR-TCR, TCR-HLA and TCR-CMV co-occurrence, with a repertoire-size bias correction applied to TCR pairs. A later analysis estimated false discovery rates by permuting HLA or CMV assignments 20 times. In a later analysis, co-occurring TCRs were grouped using DBSCAN, and TCRdist sequence similarity was added for clustering within HLA-allele-positive subsets. Co-occurrence clustering excluded repertoires with fewer than 30,000 or more than 120,000 public chains, plus five with anomalous nucleotide sharing. Not all clones reach the TCRdb copy of this immuneACCESS table, which keeps in-frame sequences only. Checked studies attribute under half of the gap to unresolved V genes and leave the rest unexplained. D and trimming were read from the DNA, whereas the V and J calls and clone size are those reported in that table. Recorded for this sample are about 160,000 clones; about 81% of them occurred a single time. The top ten constitute just under 3% of the sample.

The rearranged segments are TRBV6-1 and TRBJ2-4, and 8 junction bases match TRBD2. The material sequenced was PBMCs. This sequence originates from a woman aged 45-65 years in good health and CMV-seropositive. The DNA reads as follows: TGTGCCAGCAGTGAAGATGCGGGGGGCCGAGGAGACAAAAACATTCAGTACTTC. This is translated as CASSEDAGGRGDKNIQYF.